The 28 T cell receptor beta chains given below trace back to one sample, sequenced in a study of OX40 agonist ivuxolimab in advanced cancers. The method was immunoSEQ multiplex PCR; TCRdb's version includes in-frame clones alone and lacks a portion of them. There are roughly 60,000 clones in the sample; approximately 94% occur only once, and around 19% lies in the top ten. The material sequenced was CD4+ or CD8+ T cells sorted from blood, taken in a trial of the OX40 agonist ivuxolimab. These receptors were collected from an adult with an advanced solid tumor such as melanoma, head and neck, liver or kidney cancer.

CDR3 region: CASSSGRFMNTEAFF. The DNA of the CDR3 is TGTGCCAGCAGTTCGGGGCGCTTTATGAACACTGAAGCTTTCTTT. The V and J genes are TRBV27 and TRBJ1-1, with D perhaps matching TRBD1 (5 bases). Trimming removed 4 bases at V and 0 bases at J, with 12 bases between. This CDR3 region has 15 residues. Germline values: CDR1 MNHEY, CDR2 SMNVEV (reference sequence).

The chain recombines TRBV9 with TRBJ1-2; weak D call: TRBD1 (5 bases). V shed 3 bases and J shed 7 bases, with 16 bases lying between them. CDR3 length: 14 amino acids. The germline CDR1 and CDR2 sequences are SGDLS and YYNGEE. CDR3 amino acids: CASSGGDRVRGYTF. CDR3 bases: TGTGCCAGCAGCGGAGGGGATAGAGTTCGTGGCTACACCTTC. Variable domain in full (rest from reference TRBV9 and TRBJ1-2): DSGVTQTPKHLITATGQRVTLRCSPRSGDLSVYWYQQSLDQGLQFLIQYYNGEERAKGNILERFSAQQFPDLHSELNLSSLELGDSALYFCASSGGDRVRGYTFGSGTRLTVV.

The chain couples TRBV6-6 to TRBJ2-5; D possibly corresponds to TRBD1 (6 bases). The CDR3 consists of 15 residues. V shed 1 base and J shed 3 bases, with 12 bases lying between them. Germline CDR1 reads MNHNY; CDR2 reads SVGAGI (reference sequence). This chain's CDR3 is CASSYYRESEETQYF. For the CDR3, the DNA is TGTGCCAGCAGTTACTACAGGGAATCAGAAGAGACCCAGTACTTC.

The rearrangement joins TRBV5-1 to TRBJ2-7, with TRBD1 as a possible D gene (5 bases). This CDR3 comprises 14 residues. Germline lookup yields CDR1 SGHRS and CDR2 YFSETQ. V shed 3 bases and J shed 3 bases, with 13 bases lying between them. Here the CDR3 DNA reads TGCGCCAGCAGCTGGTTGCAGGGAAGCTACGAGCAGTACTTC. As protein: CASSWLQGSYEQYF.

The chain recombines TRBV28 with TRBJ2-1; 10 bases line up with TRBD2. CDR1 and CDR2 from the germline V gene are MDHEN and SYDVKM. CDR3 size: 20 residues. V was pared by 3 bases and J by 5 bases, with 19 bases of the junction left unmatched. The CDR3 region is CASSLDLVPGLASLNNEQFF. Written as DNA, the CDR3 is TGTGCCAGCAGTTTGGATTTGGTCCCGGGACTAGCGTCCTTAAACAATGAGCAGTTCTTC.

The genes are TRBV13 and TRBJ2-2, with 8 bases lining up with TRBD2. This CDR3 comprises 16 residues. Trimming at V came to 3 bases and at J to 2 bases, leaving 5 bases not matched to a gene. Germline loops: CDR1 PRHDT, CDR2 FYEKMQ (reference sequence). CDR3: CASSLGLAGNTGELFF. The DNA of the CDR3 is TGTGCCAGCAGCTTGGGGTTAGCGGGAAACACCGGGGAGCTGTTTTTT.

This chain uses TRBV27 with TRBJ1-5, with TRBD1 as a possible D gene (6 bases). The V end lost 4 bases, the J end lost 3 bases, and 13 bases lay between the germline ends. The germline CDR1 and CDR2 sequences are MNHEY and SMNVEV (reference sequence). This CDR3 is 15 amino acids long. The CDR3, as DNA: TGTGCCAGCAGTTCGGCAACAGGGTACAATCAGCCCCAGCATTTT. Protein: CASSSATGYNQPQHF.

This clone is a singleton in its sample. The CDR3 loop reads CASRAGGETYEQYF. The CDR3 DNA reads TGTGCCAGCAGGGCCGGGGGAGAGACCTACGAGCAGTACTTC. J is TRBJ2-7 and V is TRBV27; possible D gene TRBD2, 6 bases. From germline, CDR1 is MNHEY and CDR2 SMNVEV (reference sequence). Trimming shortened V by 6 bases and J by 2 bases, and 14 bases separated the two germline ends. The CDR3 covers 14 residues.

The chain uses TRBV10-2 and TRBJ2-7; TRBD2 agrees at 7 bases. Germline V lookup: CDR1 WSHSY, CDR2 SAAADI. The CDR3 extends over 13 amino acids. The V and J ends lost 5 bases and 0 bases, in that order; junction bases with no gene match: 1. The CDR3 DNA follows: TGCGCCAGCAGTAGCGGGAACTCCTACGAGCAGTACTTC. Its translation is CASSSGNSYEQYF.

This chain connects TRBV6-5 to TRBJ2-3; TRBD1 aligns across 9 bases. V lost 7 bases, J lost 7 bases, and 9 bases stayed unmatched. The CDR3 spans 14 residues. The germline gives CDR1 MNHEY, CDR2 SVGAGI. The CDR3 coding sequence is TGTGCCAGCAAGAATTTCGGGACAGGGAATACGCAGTATTTT. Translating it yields CASKNFGTGNTQYF.

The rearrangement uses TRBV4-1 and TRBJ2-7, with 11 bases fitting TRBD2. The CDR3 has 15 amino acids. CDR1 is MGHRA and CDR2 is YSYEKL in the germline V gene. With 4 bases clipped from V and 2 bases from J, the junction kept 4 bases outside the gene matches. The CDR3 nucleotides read TGCGCCAGCAGCCCAGGACTAGCGGGTACCTACGAGCAGTACTTC. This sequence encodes CASSPGLAGTYEQYF.

CDR3 residues: CASSSDTGLTEAFF. The CDR3 DNA reads TGTGCCAGCAGCTCTGACACAGGGCTTACTGAAGCTTTCTTT. V gene TRBV7-2 combines with J gene TRBJ1-1, with D tentatively TRBD1 (6 bases). The CDR3 consists of 14 residues. Trimming shortened V by 4 bases and J by 5 bases, and 14 bases separated the two germline ends. CDR1 SGHTA and CDR2 FQGNSA come from the germline V gene.

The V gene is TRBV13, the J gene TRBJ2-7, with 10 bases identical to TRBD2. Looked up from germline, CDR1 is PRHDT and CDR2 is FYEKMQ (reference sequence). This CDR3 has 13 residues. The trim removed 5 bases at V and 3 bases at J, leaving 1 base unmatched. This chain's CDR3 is CASSLAGVYEQYF. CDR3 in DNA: TGTGCCAGCAGCCTAGCGGGGGTCTACGAGCAGTACTTC.

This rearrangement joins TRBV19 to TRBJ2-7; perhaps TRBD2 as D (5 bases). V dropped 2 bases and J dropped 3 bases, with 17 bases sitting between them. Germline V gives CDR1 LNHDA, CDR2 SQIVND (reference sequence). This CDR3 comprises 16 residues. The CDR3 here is CASSITGGLESYEQYF. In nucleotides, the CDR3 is TGTGCCAGTAGTATAACGGGCGGGCTAGAGAGCTACGAGCAGTACTTC.

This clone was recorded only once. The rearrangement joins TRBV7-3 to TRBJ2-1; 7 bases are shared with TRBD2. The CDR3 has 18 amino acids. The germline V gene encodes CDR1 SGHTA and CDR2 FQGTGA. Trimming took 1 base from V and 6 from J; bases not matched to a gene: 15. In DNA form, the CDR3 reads TGTGCCAGCAGCTTAATCAGAGGCAGTAGCGGGCCGCCCAATGAGCAGTTCTTC. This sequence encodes CASSLIRGSSGPPNEQFF.

The CDR3 nucleotides are TGTGCCAGCAGCGAGACTAGCGGGGGAGGACACAAAAACATTCAGTACTTC. Encoded protein: CASSETSGGGHKNIQYF. V gene TRBV9 combines with J gene TRBJ2-4; 12 positions match TRBD2. CDR1 is SGDLS, CDR2 YYNGEE, per germline. The CDR3 covers 17 residues. The trim removed 3 bases at V and 3 bases at J, leaving 7 bases unmatched. Looking up the rest from reference TRBV9 and TRBJ2-4 gives the full variable domain: DSGVTQTPKHLITATGQRVTLRCSPRSGDLSVYWYQQSLDQGLQFLIQYYNGEERAKGNILERFSAQQFPDLHSELNLSSLELGDSALYFCASSETSGGGHKNIQYFGAGTRLSVL.

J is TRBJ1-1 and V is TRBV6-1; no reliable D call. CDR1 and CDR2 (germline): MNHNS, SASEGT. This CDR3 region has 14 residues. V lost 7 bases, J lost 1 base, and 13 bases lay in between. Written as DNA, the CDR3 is TGTGCCAGCATGGCAGTGACATGGAACACTGAAGCTTTCTTT. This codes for CASMAVTWNTEAFF.

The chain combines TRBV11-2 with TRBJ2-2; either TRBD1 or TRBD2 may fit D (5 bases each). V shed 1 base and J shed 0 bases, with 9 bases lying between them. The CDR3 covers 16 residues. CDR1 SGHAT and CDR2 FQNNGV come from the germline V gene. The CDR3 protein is CASSLVWGTNTGELFF. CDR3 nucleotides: TGTGCCAGCAGCTTAGTCTGGGGGACGAACACCGGGGAGCTGTTTTTT.

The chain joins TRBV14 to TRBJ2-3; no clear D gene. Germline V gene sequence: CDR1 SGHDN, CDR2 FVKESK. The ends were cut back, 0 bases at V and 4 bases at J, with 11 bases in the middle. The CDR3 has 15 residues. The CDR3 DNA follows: TGTGCCAGCAGCCAAGATTATAAGGCACCAGATACGCAGTATTTT. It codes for CASSQDYKAPDTQYF.

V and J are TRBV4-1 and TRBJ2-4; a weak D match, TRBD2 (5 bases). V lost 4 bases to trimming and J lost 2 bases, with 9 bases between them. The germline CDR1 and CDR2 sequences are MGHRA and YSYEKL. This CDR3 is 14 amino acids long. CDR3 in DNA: TGCGCCAGCAGCCCCACTAGGACCAAAAACATTCAGTACTTC. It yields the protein CASSPTRTKNIQYF.

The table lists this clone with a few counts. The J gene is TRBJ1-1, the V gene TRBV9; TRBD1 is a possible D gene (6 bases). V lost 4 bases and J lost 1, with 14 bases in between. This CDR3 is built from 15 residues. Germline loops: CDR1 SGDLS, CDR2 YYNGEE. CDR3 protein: CASSLERGENTEAFF. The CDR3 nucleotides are TGTGCCAGCAGCCTAGAGAGGGGGGAGAACACTGAAGCTTTCTTT.

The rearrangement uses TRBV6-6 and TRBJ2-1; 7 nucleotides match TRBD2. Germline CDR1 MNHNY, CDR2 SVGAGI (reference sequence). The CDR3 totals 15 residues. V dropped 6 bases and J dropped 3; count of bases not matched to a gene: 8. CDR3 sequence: CASSPGLGLYNEQFF. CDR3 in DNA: TGTGCCAGCAGCCCAGGACTAGGACTCTACAATGAGCAGTTCTTC.

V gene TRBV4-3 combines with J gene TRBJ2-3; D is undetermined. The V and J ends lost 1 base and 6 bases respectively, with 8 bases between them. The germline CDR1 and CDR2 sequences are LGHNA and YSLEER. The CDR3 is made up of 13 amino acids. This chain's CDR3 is CASSQALLDTQYF. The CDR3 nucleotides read TGCGCCAGCAGCCAAGCGCTCCTGGATACGCAGTATTTT.

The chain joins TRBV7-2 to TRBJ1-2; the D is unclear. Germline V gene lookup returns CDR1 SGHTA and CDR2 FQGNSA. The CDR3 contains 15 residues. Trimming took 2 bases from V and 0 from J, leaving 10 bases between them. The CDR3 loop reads CASSLTRLANYGYTF. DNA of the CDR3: TGTGCCAGCAGCTTAACCAGGTTAGCTAACTATGGCTACACCTTC.

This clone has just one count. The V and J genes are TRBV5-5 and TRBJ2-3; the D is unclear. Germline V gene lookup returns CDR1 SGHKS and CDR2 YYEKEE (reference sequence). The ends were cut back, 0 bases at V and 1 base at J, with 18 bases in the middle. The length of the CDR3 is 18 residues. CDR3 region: CASSLAGLENSGTDTQYF. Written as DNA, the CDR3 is TGTGCCAGCAGCTTGGCCGGGCTAGAGAACAGCGGCACAGATACGCAGTATTTT.

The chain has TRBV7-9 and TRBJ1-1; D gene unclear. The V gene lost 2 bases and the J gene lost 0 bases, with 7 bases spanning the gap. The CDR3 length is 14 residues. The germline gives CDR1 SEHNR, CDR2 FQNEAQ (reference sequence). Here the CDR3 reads CASSLIGLNTEAFF. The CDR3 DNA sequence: TGTGCCAGCAGCTTAATCGGCCTGAACACTGAAGCTTTCTTT. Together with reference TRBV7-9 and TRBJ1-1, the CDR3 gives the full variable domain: DTGVSQNPRHKITKRGQNVTFRCDPISEHNRLYWYRQTLGQGPEFLTYFQNEAQLEKSRLLSDRFSAERPKGSFSTLEIQRTEQGDSAMYLCASSLIGLNTEAFFGQGTRLTVV.

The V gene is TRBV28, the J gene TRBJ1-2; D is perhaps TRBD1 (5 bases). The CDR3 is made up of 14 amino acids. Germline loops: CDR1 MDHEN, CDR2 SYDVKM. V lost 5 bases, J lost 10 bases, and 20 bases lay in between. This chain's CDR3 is CASSPFGGGPFYTF. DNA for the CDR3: TGTGCCAGCAGTCCCTTTGGGGGGGGACCCTTCTACACCTTC.

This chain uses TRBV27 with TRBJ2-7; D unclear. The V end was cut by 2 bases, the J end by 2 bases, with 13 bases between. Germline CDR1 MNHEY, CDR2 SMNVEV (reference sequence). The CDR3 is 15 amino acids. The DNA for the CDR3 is TGTGCCAGCAGTTTAATCGGCCTAGGGACCTACGAGCAGTACTTC. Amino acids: CASSLIGLGTYEQYF.